A single sample is the source of the 4 T cell receptor beta chains below, sequenced in a study of response to subunit inactivated influenza vaccine. TCRdb re-analysed the RT-PCR reads in MiXCR, keeping a single row per CDR3 protein. The table has around 540,000 distinct CDR3 sequences, approximately 12% seen once; the top ten hold about a tenth. The sample was PBMCs from blood, taken on the day of vaccination. These receptors were taken from a man over 45 who received an inactivated influenza vaccine.

Turning to this clonotype: A junction end diverges from the germline sequence, so it may reflect a read error. The J gene is TRBJ2-1, the V gene TRBV19, with D unresolved. In germline, CDR1 is LNHDA, CDR2 SQIVND (reference sequence). The CDR3 has 11 amino acids. The DNA for the CDR3 is TGTGCCAGTAGCATAGGTCCCCGGAGGTTCTTC. Its translation is CASSIGPRRFF. The whole variable domain, remainder taken from reference TRBV19 and TRBJ2-1, is DGGITQSPKYLFRKEGQNVTLSCEQNLNHDAMYWYRQDPGQGLRLIYYSQIVNDFQKGDIAEGYSVSREKKESFPLTVTSAQKNPTAFYLCASSIGPRRFFGPGTRLTVL.

This sequence joins TRBV7-2 and TRBJ2-3; a weak D match, TRBD2 (7 bases). The CDR3 totals 16 residues. V was shortened by 1 base and J by 4 bases, with 15 bases between the two germline ends. The germline V gene has CDR1 SGHTA and CDR2 FQGNSA. The CDR3 reads CASSLDGGGRADTQYF. DNA of the CDR3: TGTGCCAGCAGCTTAGATGGGGGGGGCCGGGCAGATACGCAGTATTTT.

This clonotype showed up just a few times. The chain uses TRBV5-1 and TRBJ1-1, with TRBD1 matching over 7 bases. This CDR3 comprises 15 residues. Trimming removed 1 base from V and 0 bases from J; junction bases left unmatched: 3. Looked up from germline, CDR1 is SGHRS and CDR2 is YFSETQ. The CDR3 DNA follows: TGCGCCAGCAGCTTGAGGACAGGAGTGAACACTGAAGCTTTCTTT. It translates to CASSLRTGVNTEAFF. Supplemented by reference TRBV5-1 and TRBJ1-1, the full variable domain reads KAGVTQTPRYLIKTRGQQVTLSCSPISGHRSVSWYQQTPGQGLQFLFEYFSETQRNKGNFPGRFSGRQFSNSRSEMNVSTLELGDSALYLCASSLRTGVNTEAFFGQGTRLTVV.

There are a few counts of this clonotype. The gene calls are TRBV19 and TRBJ2-5, with 10 bases aligning to TRBD1. This CDR3 has 17 residues. V dropped 6 bases and J dropped 5; count of bases not matched to a gene: 15. The germline V gene has CDR1 LNHDA and CDR2 SQIVND (reference sequence). The CDR3 region is CASSAGTGVPGFETQYF. CDR3 sequence (DNA): TGTGCCAGTAGCGCCGGGACAGGGGTCCCCGGATTCGAGACCCAGTACTTC.